The text below deals with one TCR beta chain. This CDR3 spans 16 amino acids. Per the germline V gene, CDR1 is SQVTM and CDR2 is ANQGSEA. With 0 bases removed from V and 2 bases from J, the gap between germline ends came to 13 bases. TCRdb's table, derived via immunoSEQ multiplex PCR, lists solely in-frame clones and lacks some. Here the sample spans roughly 190,000 clones, roughly nine tenths being singletons. This sample was taken from a study of blood T cell repertoires in COVID-19. Study-level information: The United States, Italy and Spain provided the acute and convalescent COVID-19 samples.

This chain connects TRBV29-1 to TRBJ2-2; D may be TRBD2 (6 bases). This sequence was found in a woman aged 55-75 years with COVID-19, enrolled during active disease. The specimen sequenced was peripheral blood. The CDR3 DNA is TGCAGCGTTGAAGATTTCAGGCGGGATAACACCGGGGAGCTGTTTTTT. This gives the protein CSVEDFRRDNTGELFF.